This paragraph reports one T cell receptor beta chain. The antigen is unknown. Germline-derived CDR1 and CDR2 are MDHEN and SYDVKM. This CDR3 region has 15 residues. Trimming shortened V by 7 bases and J by 0 bases, and 15 bases separated the two germline ends. The sample is drawn from a study of CD8 T cells in ankylosing spondylitis. Study-level findings and limits: The disease-linked clones had a CD8+ phenotype and low blood frequencies.

Using quantitative 5'-RACE with molecular barcodes, the authors made TCR beta libraries. TCRdb ran MiXCR on the 5' RACE reads and lists one entry per CDR3 protein. The sample carries approximately 30,000 distinct CDR3 sequences, over 7% recorded once. This chain connects TRBV28 to TRBJ1-2; D possibly corresponds to TRBD1 (6 bases). The sample consisted of blood. This receptor was taken from a male donor with ankylosing spondylitis or in good health (not recorded which). The CDR3: CASISGAGTNYGYTF. The CDR3 DNA reads as TGTGCCAGCATATCAGGGGCGGGGACTAACTATGGCTACACCTTC.